The sequence of this T cell receptor (beta chain) was determined in a study of cytomegalovirus exposure and HLA in healthy donors. About the study: Researchers previously reported finding more than 100 million unique TCR beta sequences from approximately 200 million T cells.

The PCR ran on 60 Vbeta and 13 Jbeta primers. In the original analysis: An analysis performed later counted about 80 million unique TCR beta chains (roughly 11 million of them shared). The data were produced by immunoSEQ multiplex PCR, yet TCRdb's version contains in-frame clones alone and is incomplete. V and J calls and clone size are copied from that table; D and trimming were computed from the DNA. The repertoire holds just over 200,000 clones, with roughly 70% as singletons. The CDR3 spans 14 residues. Germline V gene lookup returns CDR1 SGHDN and CDR2 FVKESK. Deletions cut 0 bases from V and 8 bases from J, with 8 bases between. This clone showed up just a few times.

The clonotype comes from a man in his forties in good health and CMV-seropositive. The chain carries TRBV14 and TRBJ1-6; D possibly corresponds to TRBD1 (6 bases). The specimen was PBMCs. CDR3 in amino acids: CASSQERGYSPLHF. In DNA, the CDR3 is TGTGCCAGCAGCCAAGAGAGGGGGTATTCACCCCTCCACTTT.